The next 11 T cell receptor beta chains were all read from a single sample in a study of cytomegalovirus exposure and HLA in healthy donors. Primers included in the PCR were 60 Vbeta and 13 Jbeta primers. Assay: immunoSEQ multiplex PCR; the TCRdb copy retains only in-frame clones and omits some. This table has more than 150,000 clones, 82% appearing once. The source material was PBMCs. Receptors originate from a young woman in good health and CMV-seronegative.

The J gene is TRBJ2-5, the V gene TRBV6-6, with D hard to call. The CDR3 totals 13 residues. CDR1 MNHNY and CDR2 SVGAGI come from the germline V gene (reference sequence). V lost 0 bases and J 4 bases, leaving 6 bases between the germline ends. CDR3: CASSYSQLETQYF. For the CDR3, the DNA is TGTGCCAGCAGTTACTCCCAGTTAGAGACCCAGTACTTC.

V usage is TRBV7-6 and J usage is TRBJ1-3, with D maybe TRBD1 (5 bases). The CDR3 is 15 amino acids. V was shortened by 5 bases and J by 3 bases, with 14 bases between the two germline ends. CDR1 and CDR2 (germline): SGHVS, FNYEAQ. The CDR3 reads CASSPRATVGNTIYF. DNA of the CDR3: TGTGCCAGCAGCCCCAGGGCAACGGTTGGAAACACCATATATTTT.

In this sample, this clone turned up once. V usage is TRBV7-2 and J usage is TRBJ2-1, with a tentative D call TRBD2 (6 bases). The length of the CDR3 is 16 residues. In germline, CDR1 is SGHTA, CDR2 FQGNSA. Trimming stripped 4 bases from V and 6 bases from J, with 19 bases between. As DNA, the CDR3 is TGTGCCAGCAGCTCCCCCCCCGGCGGGGTAGGCAATGAGCAGTTCTTC. Translating it yields CASSSPPGGVGNEQFF.

The chain is built from TRBV19 and TRBJ1-2; D is perhaps TRBD1 (5 bases). The germline gives CDR1 LNHDA, CDR2 SQIVND (reference sequence). V was pared by 7 bases and J by 7 bases, with 13 bases between. This CDR3 contains 12 residues. The CDR3 bases are TGTGCCAGTACGGAGGGGATCTCTGGCTACACCTTC. Its protein product is CASTEGISGYTF.

The chain joins TRBV10-3 to TRBJ2-5, with D uncertain. V was pared by 3 bases and J by 4 bases, with 12 bases between. Germline lookup yields CDR1 ENHRY and CDR2 SYGVKD. The CDR3 loop spans 14 amino acids. The CDR3 DNA is TGTGCCATCAGTGATGGTCTGCATAGAGAGACCCAGTACTTC. Translation: CAISDGLHRETQYF.

The rearrangement links TRBV18 to TRBJ1-1, with D perhaps matching TRBD1 (6 bases). CDR3 length equals 13 residues. Trimming cost V 5 bases and J 4 bases, with 11 bases left between them. The germline CDR1 and CDR2 sequences are KGHSH and LQKENI. CDR3 in DNA: TGTGCCAGCTCATTTGAAGGGGGCACTGAAGCTTTCTTT. It encodes CASSFEGGTEAFF.

This chain links TRBV7-9 with TRBJ2-3; TRBD2 matches 11 bases. The CDR3 is 16 residues long. Per the germline V gene, CDR1 is SEHNR and CDR2 is FQNEAQ (reference sequence). V lost 5 bases, J lost 1 base, and 5 bases stayed unmatched. CDR3 sequence reads: CASSKLLAGGTDTQYF. The CDR3 coding sequence is TGTGCCAGCAGCAAACTACTAGCGGGGGGCACAGATACGCAGTATTTT.

In this sample, this clone turned up a few times. CDR3 nucleotide sequence: TGCGCCAGCAGCTTTTCTACAGGGGGCCAAGGTGAAAAACTGTTTTTT. It specifies CASSFSTGGQGEKLFF. The gene calls are TRBV5-1 and TRBJ1-4, with 9 bases identical to TRBD1. The CDR3 runs to 16 residues. The J segment lost 7 bases and the V segment lost 2 bases, leaving 9 bases of the junction unmatched. The germline V gene encodes CDR1 SGHRS and CDR2 YFSETQ.

This chain uses TRBV9 with TRBJ1-2; D unclear. This CDR3 is 13 amino acids long. V lost 4 bases and J lost 3, with 10 bases in between. Germline assignment: CDR1 SGDLS and CDR2 YYNGEE. CDR3: CASSPRGDYGYTF. In nucleotides, the CDR3 is TGTGCCAGCAGCCCCCGAGGAGACTATGGCTACACCTTC.

This clone has just a few counts. The chain uses TRBV9 and TRBJ1-2; perhaps TRBD1 as D (6 bases). Germline-derived CDR1 and CDR2 are SGDLS and YYNGEE. The CDR3 has 17 residues. V shed 3 bases and J shed 5 bases, with 23 bases lying between them. For the CDR3, the DNA is TGTGCCAGCAGCGGAGCGGTCTCAGAGGGGGGGAAGTATGGCTACACCTTC. Its translation is CASSGAVSEGGKYGYTF.

The chain couples TRBV2 to TRBJ2-2; 7 bases match TRBD2. CDR1 is SNHLY and CDR2 is FYNNEI in the germline V gene. The CDR3 covers 14 residues. V was clipped by 7 bases and J by 7 bases; unmatched bases: 9. CDR3: CASTTAGEVGELFF. The CDR3 DNA is TGTGCCAGCACAACGGCGGGGGAAGTCGGGGAGCTGTTTTTT. Complete variable domain (other parts from reference TRBV2 and TRBJ2-2): EPEVTQTPSHQVTQMGQEVILRCVPISNHLYFYWYRQILGQKVEFLVSFYNNEISEKSEIFDDQFSVERPDGSNFTLKIRSTKLEDSAMYFCASTTAGEVGELFFGEGSRLTVL.